This is a list of T cell receptor beta chains from one sample in a study of regulatory T cells in long-lasting Graves disease. MiXCR was run by TCRdb on the multiplex PCR reads, yielding one entry per CDR3 protein. The table shows about 340,000 distinct CDR3 sequences, with about 20% occurring only once. The sequencing used peripheral blood mononuclear cells (PBMCs), collected when the disease was refractory, from a patient treated with antithyroid drugs. The source is a female donor with Graves disease. Both conserved end residues are part of each CDR3. The D gene is left open where the match is weak. Clone size is not always given. Where it is, it says once, few, many or a class for expanded clones.

>TRBV3-1|TRBJ2-7|many|TRBD2
CASSQDTASGYEQYF
TGTGCCAGCAGCCAAGATACGGCTAGCGGCTACGAGCAGTACTTC
>TRBV7-2|TRBJ1-5|many|TRBD1
CASSPQGVWGNQPQHF
TGTGCCAGCAGCCCACAGGGGGTCTGGGGCAATCAGCCCCAGCATTTT
>TRBV6-1|TRBJ1-5|many|.
CASSEIGASQPQHF
TGTGCCAGCAGTGAGATCGGGGCGTCTCAGCCCCAGCATTTT
>TRBV11-2|TRBJ1-2|.|TRBD1
CASGPIRQGGGYTF
TGTGCCAGCGGCCCGATTAGACAGGGTGGAGGCTACACCTTC
>TRBV7-9|TRBJ1-4|.|.
CASSHSTGINEKLFF
TGTGCCAGCAGCCACTCCACAGGGATTAATGAAAAACTGTTTTTT
>TRBV6-2/TRBV6-3|TRBJ2-3|.|TRBD2
CASRGLASATQYF
TGTGCCAGCAGAGGACTAGCGTCCGCGACGCAGTATTTT
>TRBV7-9|TRBJ1-5|.|.
CASSVGGVAQPQHF
TGTGCCAGCAGCGTAGGCGGGGTAGCTCAGCCCCAGCATTTT
>TRBV4-1|TRBJ2-7|.|TRBD2
CASSPLAGVSYEQYF
TGCGCCAGCAGCCCCCTAGCGGGAGTCTCCTACGAGCAGTACTTC
>TRBV11-3|TRBJ2-7|few|.
CASGPREQYF
TGTGCCAGCGGCCCAAGGGAGCAGTACTTC
>TRBV4-1|TRBJ2-7|.|.
CASSQEGVSYEQYF
TGCGCCAGCAGCCAAGAGGGCGTCTCCTACGAGCAGTACTTC
>TRBV5-1|TRBJ2-7|.|TRBD1
CASSPETGPSYEQYF
TGCGCCAGCAGCCCAGAGACAGGGCCGAGCTACGAGCAGTACTTC
>TRBV19|TRBJ2-4|few|TRBD2
CASSTYFGRGGGGNIQYF
TGTGCCAGTAGTACCTATTTTGGGCGAGGAGGCGGGGGAAACATTCAGTACTTC
>TRBV10-2|TRBJ2-7|many|TRBD1
CASRGMDRAVSEQYF
TGCGCCAGCAGGGGAATGGACAGGGCGGTGAGCGAGCAGTACTTC
>TRBV2|TRBJ2-3|few|.
CASTLDRFSTDTQYF
TGTGCCAGCACCCTGGACAGATTTAGCACAGATACGCAGTATTTT
>TRBV2|TRBJ2-2|many|TRBD1
CASNGQGPNTGELFF
TGTGCCAGCAACGGACAGGGCCCGAACACCGGGGAGCTGTTTTTT
>TRBV11-1|TRBJ2-1|.|TRBD1
CASSSRDREGNEQFF
TGTGCCAGCAGCTCCCGGGACAGGGAAGGGAATGAGCAGTTCTTC
>TRBV11-1|TRBJ2-7|many|TRBD1
CASSRSTGGSYEQYF
TGTGCCAGCAGTCGATCGACAGGGGGATCCTACGAGCAGTACTTC
>TRBV3-1|TRBJ1-4|many|TRBD1
CASSQGQTGWEKLFF
TGTGCCAGCAGCCAAGGGCAGACAGGGTGGGAAAAACTGTTTTTT
>TRBV29-1|TRBJ2-5|many|TRBD1
CSVVGQSPRETQYF
TGCAGCGTTGTGGGACAGTCCCCAAGGGAGACCCAGTACTTC
>TRBV20-1|TRBJ2-1|few|.
CSADPMVGQFF
TGCAGTGCGGACCCTATGGTCGGGCAGTTCTTC
>TRBV30|TRBJ1-2|.|TRBD1
CAWSGQGARGYTF
TGTGCCTGGAGCGGACAGGGGGCGAGAGGCTACACCTTC
>TRBV2|TRBJ1-1|many|.
CASTAGGFQNTEAFF
TGTGCCAGCACGGCTGGCGGGTTCCAGAACACTGAAGCTTTCTTT
>TRBV5-1|TRBJ2-7|few|TRBD2
CASSLARAGGRDYEQYF
TGCGCCAGCAGCTTGGCGAGAGCGGGAGGAAGGGACTACGAGCAGTACTTC
>TRBV11-2|TRBJ2-3|few|TRBD1
CASSSPSGTERVGTQYF
TGTGCCAGCAGCTCCCCTTCCGGGACAGAGAGGGTGGGTACGCAGTATTTT
>TRBV3-1|TRBJ1-4|many|.
CASSESVLTNEKLFF
TGTGCCAGCAGCGAATCGGTGCTCACTAATGAAAAACTGTTTTTT
>TRBV12-3/TRBV12-4|TRBJ1-4|many|.
CASTKGRKGKANEKLFF
TGTGCCAGCACTAAGGGCCGCAAGGGGAAGGCTAATGAAAAACTGTTTTTT
>TRBV11-2|TRBJ2-2|many|TRBD2
CASSLVAGVGIGELFF
TGTGCCAGCAGCTTAGTAGCGGGAGTAGGAATCGGGGAGCTGTTTTTT
>TRBV7-9|TRBJ1-2|few|TRBD1
CASSLSGGGDFYGYTF
TGTGCCAGCAGCTTATCGGGAGGGGGCGATTTCTATGGCTACACCTTC
>TRBV27|TRBJ1-1|many|.
CASSLTSRLNTEAFF
TGTGCCAGCAGTTTAACCAGCAGATTGAACACTGAAGCTTTCTTT
>TRBV6-2/TRBV6-3|TRBJ1-1|few|TRBD1
CASSDYLRRQGEDTEAFF
TGTGCCAGCAGTGATTATCTCCGAAGACAGGGGGAAGACACCGAAGCTTTCTTT
>TRBV3-1|TRBJ1-1|many|TRBD1
CASSQFTGGVGNTEAFF
TGTGCCAGCAGCCAATTCACAGGGGGCGTTGGAAACACTGAAGCTTTCTTT
>TRBV28|TRBJ2-3|few|TRBD1
CASSLRQGGTDTQYF
TGTGCCAGCAGTTTGAGACAGGGTGGCACAGATACGCAGTATTTT
>TRBV6-1|TRBJ1-6|many|TRBD1
CASSERQGSSSPLHF
TGTGCCAGCAGTGAGAGACAGGGGAGTAGTTCACCCCTCCACTTT
>TRBV20-1|TRBJ2-4|many|.
CSAPDRSRAKNIQYF
TGCAGTGCCCCGGACAGATCCCGAGCCAAAAACATTCAGTACTTC
>TRBV7-2|TRBJ1-6|many|.
CASSGGGGYSPLHF
TGTGCCAGCAGTGGCGGGGGAGGGTATTCACCCCTCCACTTT
>TRBV6-1|TRBJ2-5|many|TRBD2
CASSSTAGWHVYQETQYF
TGTGCCAGCAGCTCTACAGCGGGGTGGCACGTGTACCAAGAGACCCAGTACTTC
>TRBV10-3|TRBJ1-5|few|.
CATAAGNQPQHF
TGTGCCACCGCTGCGGGCAATCAGCCCCAGCATTTT
>TRBV20-1|TRBJ1-3|few|.
CNAISGNTIYF
TGCAATGCTATCTCGGGAAACACCATATATTTT
>TRBV10-3|TRBJ1-3|few|TRBD1
CAITGQGTGNTIYF
TGTGCCATCACTGGACAGGGGACTGGAAACACCATATATTTT
>TRBV19|TRBJ1-6|few|.
CASRQHNSPLHF
TGTGCCAGTCGGCAACATAATTCACCCCTCCACTTT
>TRBV12-3/TRBV12-4|TRBJ1-6|many|TRBD1
CASSWDRRNSPLHF
TGTGCCAGCAGCTGGGACAGGAGAAATTCACCCCTCCACTTT
>TRBV2|TRBJ2-7|.|.
CASSERAEGHYEQYF
TGTGCCAGCAGTGAAAGGGCAGAAGGCCACTACGAGCAGTACTTC
>TRBV5-5|TRBJ2-7|.|TRBD2
CASSSLAGAYEQYF
TGTGCCAGCAGCTCTCTAGCGGGAGCCTACGAGCAGTACTTC
>TRBV5-1|TRBJ1-5|.|.
CASSLGADQPQHF
TGCGCCAGCAGCTTGGGAGCCGATCAGCCCCAGCATTTT
>TRBV12-3/TRBV12-4|TRBJ1-2|many|.
CASSLLEGYGYTF
TGTGCCAGCAGTCTCCTTGAGGGCTATGGCTACACCTTC
>TRBV6-5|TRBJ1-1|many|.
CASSYTGPQVNTEAFF
TGTGCCAGCAGTTATACCGGACCGCAGGTGAACACTGAAGCTTTCTTT
>TRBV28|TRBJ2-5|many|TRBD1
CASSRDRTGETQYF
TGTGCCAGCAGCCGGGACAGGACGGGGGAGACCCAGTACTTC
>TRBV2|TRBJ2-5|many|.
CASTLAQETQYF
TGTGCCAGCACCCTAGCTCAAGAGACCCAGTACTTC
>TRBV2|TRBJ1-6|many|TRBD1
CASSQDRASNSPLHF
TGTGCCAGCAGTCAAGACAGGGCTAGCAATTCACCCCTCCACTTT
>TRBV28|TRBJ1-2|many|TRBD1
CASYQGAGYGYTF
TGTGCCAGCTACCAGGGGGCAGGCTATGGCTACACCTTC
>TRBV6-5|TRBJ1-4|many|.
CASSYSPSVEKLFF
TGTGCCAGCAGTTACTCGCCGTCGGTCGAAAAACTGTTTTTT
>TRBV19|TRBJ1-1|few|.
CASSMGPVNTEAFF
TGTGCCAGTAGTATGGGACCGGTGAACACTGAAGCTTTCTTT
>TRBV12-3/TRBV12-4|TRBJ1-1|many|.
CASSMTPSPNTEAFF
TGTGCCAGCAGTATGACACCTAGCCCGAACACTGAAGCTTTCTTT
>TRBV6-1|TRBJ1-4|many|.
CASSAGFGNEKLFF
TGTGCCAGCAGTGCCGGGTTTGGTAATGAAAAACTGTTTTTT
>TRBV24-1|TRBJ2-2|.|TRBD1
CATSDRQGKIAGELFF
TGTGCCACCAGTGACCGACAGGGGAAAATCGCCGGGGAGCTGTTTTTT